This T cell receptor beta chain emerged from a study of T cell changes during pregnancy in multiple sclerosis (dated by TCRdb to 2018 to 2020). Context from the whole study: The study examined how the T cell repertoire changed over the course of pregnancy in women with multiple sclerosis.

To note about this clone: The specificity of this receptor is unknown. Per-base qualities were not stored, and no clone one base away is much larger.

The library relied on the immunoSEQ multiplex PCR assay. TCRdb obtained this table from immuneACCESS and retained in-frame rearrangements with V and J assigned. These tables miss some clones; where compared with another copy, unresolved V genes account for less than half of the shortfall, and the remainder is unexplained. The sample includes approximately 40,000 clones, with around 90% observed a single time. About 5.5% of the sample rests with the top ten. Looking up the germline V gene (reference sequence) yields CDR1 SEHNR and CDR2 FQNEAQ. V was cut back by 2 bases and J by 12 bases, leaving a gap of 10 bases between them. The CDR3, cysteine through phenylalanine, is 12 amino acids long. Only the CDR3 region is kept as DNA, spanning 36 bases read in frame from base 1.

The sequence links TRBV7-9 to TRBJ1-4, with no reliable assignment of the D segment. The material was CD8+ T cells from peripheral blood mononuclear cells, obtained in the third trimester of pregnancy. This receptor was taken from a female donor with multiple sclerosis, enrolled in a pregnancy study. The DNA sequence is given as TGTGCCAGCAGCTTAAGTACTGAGCAACTGTTTTTT. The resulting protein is CASSLSTEQLFF.